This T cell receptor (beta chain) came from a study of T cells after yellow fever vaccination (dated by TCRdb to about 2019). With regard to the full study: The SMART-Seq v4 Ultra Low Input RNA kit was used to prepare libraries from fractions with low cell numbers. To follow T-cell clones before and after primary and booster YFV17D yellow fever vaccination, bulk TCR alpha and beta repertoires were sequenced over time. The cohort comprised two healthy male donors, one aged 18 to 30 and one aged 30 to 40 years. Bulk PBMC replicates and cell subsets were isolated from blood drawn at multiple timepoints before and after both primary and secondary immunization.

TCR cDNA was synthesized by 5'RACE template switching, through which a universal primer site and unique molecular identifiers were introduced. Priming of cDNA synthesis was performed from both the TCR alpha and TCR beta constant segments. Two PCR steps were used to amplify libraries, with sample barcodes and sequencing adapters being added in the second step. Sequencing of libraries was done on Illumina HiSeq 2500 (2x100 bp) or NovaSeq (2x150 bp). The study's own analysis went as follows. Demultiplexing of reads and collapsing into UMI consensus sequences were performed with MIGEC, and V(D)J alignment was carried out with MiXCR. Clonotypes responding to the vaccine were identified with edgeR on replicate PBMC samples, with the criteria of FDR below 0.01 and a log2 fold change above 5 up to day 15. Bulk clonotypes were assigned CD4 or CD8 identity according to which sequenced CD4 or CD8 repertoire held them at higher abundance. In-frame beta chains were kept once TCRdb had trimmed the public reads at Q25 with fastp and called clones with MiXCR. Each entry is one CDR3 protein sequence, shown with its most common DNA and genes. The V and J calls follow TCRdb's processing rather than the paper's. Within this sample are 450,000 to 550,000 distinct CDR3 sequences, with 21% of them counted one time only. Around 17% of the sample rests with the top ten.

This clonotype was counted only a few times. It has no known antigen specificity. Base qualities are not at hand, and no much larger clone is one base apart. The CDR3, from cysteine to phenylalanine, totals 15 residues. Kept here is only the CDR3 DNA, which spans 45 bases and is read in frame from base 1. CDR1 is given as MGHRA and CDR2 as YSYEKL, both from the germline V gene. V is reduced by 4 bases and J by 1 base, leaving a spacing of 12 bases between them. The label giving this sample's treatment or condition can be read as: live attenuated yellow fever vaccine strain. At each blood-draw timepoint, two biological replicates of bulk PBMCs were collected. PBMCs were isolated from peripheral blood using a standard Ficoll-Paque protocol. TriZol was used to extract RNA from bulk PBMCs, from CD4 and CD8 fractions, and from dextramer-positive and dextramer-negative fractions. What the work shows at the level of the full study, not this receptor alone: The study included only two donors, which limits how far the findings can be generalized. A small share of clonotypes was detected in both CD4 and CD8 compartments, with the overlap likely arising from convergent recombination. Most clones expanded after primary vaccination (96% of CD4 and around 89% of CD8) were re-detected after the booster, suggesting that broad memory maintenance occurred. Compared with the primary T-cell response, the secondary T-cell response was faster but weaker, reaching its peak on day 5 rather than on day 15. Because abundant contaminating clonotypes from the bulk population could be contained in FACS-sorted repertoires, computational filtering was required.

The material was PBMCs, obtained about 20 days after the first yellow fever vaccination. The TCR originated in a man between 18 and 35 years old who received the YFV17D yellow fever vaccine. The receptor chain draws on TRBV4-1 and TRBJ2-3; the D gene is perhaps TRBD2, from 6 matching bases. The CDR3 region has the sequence CASSPSGTGTDTQYF. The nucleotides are TGCGCCAGCAGCCCCTCGGGGACTGGCACAGATACGCAGTATTTT.